This T cell receptor beta chain appears in the sequencing data of a study of blood T cell repertoires in COVID-19. Study-level information: Material from acute and convalescent COVID-19 was sourced from the United States, Italy and Spain.

Each recovered donor of Cohort 3 presented with two negative PCRs, clearance, or symptom resolution. Libraries were prepared by immunoSEQ multiplex PCR; TCRdb keeps only in-frame clonotypes and omits some of them. The sample has about 180,000 clones; roughly 84% are singletons. The CDR3 extends over 15 amino acids. Germline CDR1 is SGHNT and CDR2 is YENEEA. Trimming at V came to 8 bases and at J to 5 bases, leaving 10 bases not matched to a gene. The specimen was PBMCs or T cells enriched from blood (not recorded which). The clonotype was recovered from a woman in her forties or fifties who had recovered from COVID-19. The rearrangement joins TRBV11-3 to TRBJ2-1; 9 bases map to TRBD2. CDR3 in DNA: TGTGCCAGCGGGTCTTTTAGCGGGAGTAACAATGAGCAGTTCTTC. Its protein is CASGSFSGSNNEQFF.